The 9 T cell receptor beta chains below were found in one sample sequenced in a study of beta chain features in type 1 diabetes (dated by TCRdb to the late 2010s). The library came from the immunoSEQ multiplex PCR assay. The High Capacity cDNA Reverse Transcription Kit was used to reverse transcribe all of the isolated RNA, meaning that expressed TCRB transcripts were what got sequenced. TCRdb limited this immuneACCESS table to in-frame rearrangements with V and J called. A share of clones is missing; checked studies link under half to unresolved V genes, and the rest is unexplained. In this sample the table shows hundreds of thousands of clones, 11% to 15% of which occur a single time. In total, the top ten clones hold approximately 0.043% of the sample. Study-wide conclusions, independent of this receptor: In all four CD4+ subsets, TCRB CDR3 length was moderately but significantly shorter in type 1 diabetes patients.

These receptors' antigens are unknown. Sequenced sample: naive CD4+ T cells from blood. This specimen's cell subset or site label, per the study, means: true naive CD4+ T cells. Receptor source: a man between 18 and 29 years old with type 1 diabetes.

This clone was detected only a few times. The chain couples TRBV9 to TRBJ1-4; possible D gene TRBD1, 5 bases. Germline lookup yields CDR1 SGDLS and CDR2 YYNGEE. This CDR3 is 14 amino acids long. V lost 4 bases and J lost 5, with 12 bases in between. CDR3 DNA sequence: TGTGCCAGCAGCAAACGACAGTACAATGAAAAACTGTTTTTT. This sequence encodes CASSKRQYNEKLFF.

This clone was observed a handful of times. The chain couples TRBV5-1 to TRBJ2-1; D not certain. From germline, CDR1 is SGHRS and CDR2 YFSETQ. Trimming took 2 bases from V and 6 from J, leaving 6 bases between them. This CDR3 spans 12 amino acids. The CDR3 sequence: CASSFPGNEQFF. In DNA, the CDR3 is TGCGCCAGCAGCTTTCCGGGCAATGAGCAGTTCTTC.

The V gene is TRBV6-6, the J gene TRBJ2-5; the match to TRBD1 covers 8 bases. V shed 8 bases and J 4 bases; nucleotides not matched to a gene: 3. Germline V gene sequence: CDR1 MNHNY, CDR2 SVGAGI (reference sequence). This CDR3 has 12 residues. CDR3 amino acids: CASQGAGETQYF. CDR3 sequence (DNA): TGTGCCAGCCAGGGGGCAGGAGAGACCCAGTACTTC.

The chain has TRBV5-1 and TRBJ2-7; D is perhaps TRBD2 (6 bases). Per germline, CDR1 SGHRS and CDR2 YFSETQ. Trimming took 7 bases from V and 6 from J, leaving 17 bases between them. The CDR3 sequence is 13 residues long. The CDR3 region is CASSIEGGPEQYF. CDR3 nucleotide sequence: TGCGCCAGCTCTATCGAAGGAGGGCCCGAGCAGTACTTC. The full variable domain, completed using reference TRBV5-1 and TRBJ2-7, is KAGVTQTPRYLIKTRGQQVTLSCSPISGHRSVSWYQQTPGQGLQFLFEYFSETQRNKGNFPGRFSGRQFSNSRSEMNVSTLELGDSALYLCASSIEGGPEQYFGPGTRLTVT.

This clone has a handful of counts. The CDR3 sequence is CASRLNRASYNEQFF. In DNA, the CDR3 is TGTGCCAGCAGACTTAACAGGGCCTCCTACAATGAGCAGTTCTTC. This sequence joins TRBV6-1 and TRBJ2-1, with D perhaps TRBD1 (6 bases). The V and J ends lost 6 bases and 0 bases respectively, with 12 bases between them. Germline-derived CDR1 and CDR2 are MNHNS and SASEGT. The CDR3 sequence is 15 residues long.

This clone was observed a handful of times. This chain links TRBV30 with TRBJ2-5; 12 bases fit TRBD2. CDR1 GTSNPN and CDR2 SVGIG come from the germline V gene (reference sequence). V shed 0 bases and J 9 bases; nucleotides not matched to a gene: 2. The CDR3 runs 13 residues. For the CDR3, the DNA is TGTGCCTGGAGTGTACTAGCGGGGGGAGCCCAGTACTTC. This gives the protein CAWSVLAGGAQYF.

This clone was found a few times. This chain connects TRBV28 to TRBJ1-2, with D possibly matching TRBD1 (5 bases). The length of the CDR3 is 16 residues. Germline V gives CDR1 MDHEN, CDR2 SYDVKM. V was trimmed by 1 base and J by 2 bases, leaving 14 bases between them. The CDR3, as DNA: TGTGCCAGCAGTTTATCTCCCCGAGGGGTCAACTATGGCTACACCTTC. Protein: CASSLSPRGVNYGYTF.

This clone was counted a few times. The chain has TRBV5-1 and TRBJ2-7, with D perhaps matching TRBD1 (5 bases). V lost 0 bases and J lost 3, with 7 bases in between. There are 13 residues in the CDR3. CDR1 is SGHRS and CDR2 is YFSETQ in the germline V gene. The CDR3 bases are TGCGCCAGCAGCTTGGCAGGGATCTACGAGCAGTACTTC. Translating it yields CASSLAGIYEQYF.

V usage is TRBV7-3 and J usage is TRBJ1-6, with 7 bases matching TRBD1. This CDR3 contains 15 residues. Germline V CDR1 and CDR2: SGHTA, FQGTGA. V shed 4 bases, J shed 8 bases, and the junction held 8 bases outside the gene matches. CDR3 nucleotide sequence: TGTGCCAGCAGCTCCCTGGGGACAGCGGATTCACCCCTCCACTTT. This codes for CASSSLGTADSPLHF. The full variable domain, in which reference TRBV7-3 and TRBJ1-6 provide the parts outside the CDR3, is GAGVSQTPSNKVTEKGKYVELRCDPISGHTALYWYRQSLGQGPEFLIYFQGTGAADDSGLPNDRFFAVRPEGSVSTLKIQRTERGDSAVYLCASSSLGTADSPLHFGNGTRLTVT.